The clone carrying this T cell receptor beta chain came up a few times. Its target is not known. This sample is part of a study of cytomegalovirus exposure and HLA in healthy donors. 13 Jbeta primers and 60 Vbeta primers were used for the PCR. Sequencing was performed with immunoSEQ multiplex PCR; in TCRdb, only in-frame clones are kept and a portion is missing. In the table there are under 70,000 clones, approximately 67% of which are singletons. Between the trimmed V and J ends, which lost 1 base and 4 bases, there was a span of 13 bases. This CDR3 comprises 15 residues. Germline V gives CDR1 SGHTA, CDR2 FQGNSA. Study-level findings and limits: Follow-up analysis found HLA locus-dependent TCR association rates, highest for DRB1 and lowest for HLA-C.

The chain links TRBV7-2 to TRBJ2-5; D might be TRBD2 (5 bases). The receptor was derived from a woman aged 25 to 39 in good health and CMV-seronegative. Sequences were obtained from PBMCs. This CDR3 reads CASSLEVALRETQYF. The DNA for the CDR3 is TGTGCCAGCAGCTTAGAGGTAGCGTTGAGAGAGACCCAGTACTTC.